A selection of T cell receptor beta chains follows, all from one sample in a study of T cells after yellow fever vaccination. TCRdb used MiXCR to reprocess the 5' RACE reads, holding one entry per CDR3 protein. The data hold hundreds of thousands of distinct CDR3 sequences, with about 19% observed a single time. The sample in question was PBMCs, obtained before the yellow fever booster vaccination. The receptors originated from a man aged 18 to 30 who received the YFV17D yellow fever vaccine. Each CDR3 is given with its conserved first and last residue. The order of the fields is CDR3 length, V gene, CDR3 protein.

cdr3_length: 14; v_call: TRBV11-2; cdr3_aa: CASSAGFSEGTLHF
cdr3_length: 18; v_call: TRBV28; cdr3_aa: CASSSRGGRVGLWGEQFF
cdr3_length: 13; v_call: TRBV6-5; cdr3_aa: CASSYREDEKLFF
cdr3_length: 15; v_call: TRBV5-4; cdr3_aa: CASSWTSGPPETQYF
cdr3_length: 13; v_call: TRBV27; cdr3_aa: CASSFAGTGELFF
cdr3_length: 16; v_call: TRBV4-1; cdr3_aa: CASTRKRAGPQETQYF
cdr3_length: 16; v_call: TRBV4-1; cdr3_aa: CASSQDPSTANYGYTF
cdr3_length: 15; v_call: TRBV30; cdr3_aa: CAWAGLGSSGNTIYF
cdr3_length: 13; v_call: TRBV11-1; cdr3_aa: CASSQNGANVLTF
cdr3_length: 16; v_call: TRBV7-6; cdr3_aa: CASSFPSVTSTDTQYF
cdr3_length: 15; v_call: TRBV19; cdr3_aa: CASSAGTGGGTEAFF
cdr3_length: 14; v_call: TRBV7-6; cdr3_aa: CASSRQGGGSEQYF
cdr3_length: 15; v_call: TRBV10-3; cdr3_aa: CATALGQGQGNTIYF
cdr3_length: 17; v_call: TRBV10-2; cdr3_aa: CASGSPGTGGVGYGYTF
cdr3_length: 12; v_call: TRBV5-5; cdr3_aa: CASSLGGVGQYF
cdr3_length: 13; v_call: TRBV4-3; cdr3_aa: CASSQDTGWEQFF
cdr3_length: 13; v_call: TRBV18; cdr3_aa: CASSQRSQETQYF
cdr3_length: 15; v_call: TRBV27; cdr3_aa: CASRRLAGGQETQYF
cdr3_length: 13; v_call: TRBV20-1; cdr3_aa: CSASPGDPGEQYF
cdr3_length: 15; v_call: TRBV29-1; cdr3_aa: CSAKEGGSGANVLTF
cdr3_length: 13; v_call: TRBV6-5; cdr3_aa: CASRPDWGRTQYF
cdr3_length: 15; v_call: TRBV7-2; cdr3_aa: CASSPPRVSTDTQYF
cdr3_length: 17; v_call: TRBV6-5; cdr3_aa: CASSYVGQGARDEKLFF
cdr3_length: 13; v_call: TRBV7-2; cdr3_aa: CASSFTILGEQFF
cdr3_length: 14; v_call: TRBV27; cdr3_aa: CASNSVGATTEAFF
cdr3_length: 16; v_call: TRBV29-1; cdr3_aa: CSVEGQGHSGANVLTF
cdr3_length: 13; v_call: TRBV7-3; cdr3_aa: CASSLRVIDEQFF
cdr3_length: 16; v_call: TRBV9; cdr3_aa: CASSKTGSANTGELFF
cdr3_length: 15; v_call: TRBV12-3/TRBV12-4; cdr3_aa: CASSLRGQSKETQYF
cdr3_length: 14; v_call: TRBV12-3/TRBV12-4; cdr3_aa: CASSRDSANQPQHF
cdr3_length: 15; v_call: TRBV7-9; cdr3_aa: CASSLGTPNTGELFF
cdr3_length: 15; v_call: TRBV7-9; cdr3_aa: CASSLGQGINTEAFF
cdr3_length: 17; v_call: TRBV12-3/TRBV12-4; cdr3_aa: CASISGGASGYSTEAFF
cdr3_length: 13; v_call: TRBV20-1; cdr3_aa: CSASSGVHQPQHF
cdr3_length: 18; v_call: TRBV18; cdr3_aa: CASSPRRPSDMGNQPQHF